The clone carrying this TCR beta chain was counted at least ten times. Antigen: not known. TCRdb passed the reads through MiXCR, listing each CDR3 protein once. The table includes some 120,000 distinct CDR3 sequences, 32% detected once. The data derive from a study of T cell repertoires in cytomegalovirus infection. This CDR3 contains 16 residues. J gave up 5 bases and V 0 bases, and 5 bases lay outside the gene matches. The germline V gene has CDR1 SGHKS and CDR2 YYEKEE (reference sequence). V usage is TRBV5-5 and J usage is TRBJ2-1; 10 positions agree with TRBD2. Specimen: CD8+ T cells from cultured PBMCs, collected from culture after CMV antigen stimulation. The clonotype comes from a human donor in good health (CMV status not recorded). Some clones in this sample may be carry-over from other donors' samples. CDR3 amino acids: CASSLDSGGAHNEQFF. The CDR3 coding sequence is TGTGCCAGCAGCTTGGACAGCGGGGGGGCCCACAATGAGCAGTTCTTC. The full variable domain, its missing parts supplied by reference TRBV5-5 and TRBJ2-1, is DAGVTQSPTHLIKTRGQQVTLRCSPISGHKSVSWYQQVLGQGPQFIFQYYEKEERGRGNFPDRFSARQFPNYSSELNVNALLLGDSALYLCASSLDSGGAHNEQFFGPGTRLTVL.